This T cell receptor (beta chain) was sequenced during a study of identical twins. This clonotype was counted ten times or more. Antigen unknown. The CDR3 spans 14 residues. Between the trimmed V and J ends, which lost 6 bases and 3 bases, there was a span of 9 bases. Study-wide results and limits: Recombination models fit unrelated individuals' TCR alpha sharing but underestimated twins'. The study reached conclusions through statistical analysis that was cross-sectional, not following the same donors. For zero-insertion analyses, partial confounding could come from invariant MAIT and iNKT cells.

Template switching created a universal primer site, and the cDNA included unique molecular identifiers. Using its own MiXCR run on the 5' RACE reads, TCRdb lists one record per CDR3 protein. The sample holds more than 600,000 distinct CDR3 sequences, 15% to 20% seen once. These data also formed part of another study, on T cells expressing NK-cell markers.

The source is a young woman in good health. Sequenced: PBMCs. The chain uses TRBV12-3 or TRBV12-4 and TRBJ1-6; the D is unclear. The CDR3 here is CASRRVVYNSPLHF. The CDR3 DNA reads TGTGCCAGCAGGAGAGTCGTCTATAATTCACCCCTCCACTTT.